A selection of T cell receptor beta chains follows, all from one sample in a study of neurological immune-mediated disorders. TCRdb processed the 5' RACE reads anew with MiXCR; each CDR3 protein has one entry. The data contain 60,000 to 75,000 distinct CDR3 sequences, about 8.9% of them seen just once; the ten biggest clones take up 9.5% to 15%. Sequenced sample: PBMCs. The receptors shown here come from a young man in good health. Each CDR3 is given with its conserved first and last residue. The D gene is left open where the match is weak. The listing skips clone size in some rows; elsewhere it reads once, few, many or a size class.

>-|TRBV12-3/TRBV12-4|TRBJ2-7|many
TGTGCCAGCACCTTAGCGGCAGGACCAATTTACGAGCAGTACTTC
CASTLAAGPIYEQYF
>TRBD1|TRBV28|TRBJ2-7|many
TGTGCCAGCAGTCCCCTCCGGACAGGGTCCTACGAGCAGTACTTC
CASSPLRTGSYEQYF
>-|TRBV20-1|TRBJ2-3|once
TGCAGTGCGGATCGGCAGCGCTCCACAGATACGCAGTATTTT
CSADRQRSTDTQYF
>-|TRBV14|TRBJ2-4|many
TGTGCCAGCAGCCGAGACGCGAGCATGGGGAACATTCAGTACTTC
CASSRDASMGNIQYF
>TRBD1|TRBV2|TRBJ1-5|many
TGTGCCAGCAACACAGGGGAGAATCAGCCCCAGCATTTT
CASNTGENQPQHF
>TRBD1|TRBV24-1|TRBJ2-5|many
TGTGCCACCAGTGACCAAAGAACAGGGGGCGCGGACGAGACCCAGTACTTC
CATSDQRTGGADETQYF
>-|TRBV5-5|TRBJ1-3|few
TGTGCCAGCAGCCCAATTGGAATCAGGGGTTCTGGAAACACCATATATTTT
CASSPIGIRGSGNTIYF
>-|TRBV18|TRBJ1-5|many
TGTGCCAGCTCACCCCACAGGGATCAGCCCCAGCATTTT
CASSPHRDQPQHF
>TRBD1|TRBV19|TRBJ1-5|-
TGTGCCAGTAGTAGCCAGGGGGCCGGCAATCAGCCCCAGCATTTT
CASSSQGAGNQPQHF
>TRBD2|TRBV5-1|TRBJ2-3|many
TGCGCCAGCAGCTTCCCTAGCGGGGCAAGCACAGATACGCAGTATTTT
CASSFPSGASTDTQYF
>-|TRBV5-1|TRBJ2-3|many
TGCGCCAGCAGCTTGGGACATGACCGGAGGGGGGATACGCAGTATTTT
CASSLGHDRRGDTQYF
>-|TRBV5-1|TRBJ2-2|-
TGCGCTAGCAGCTTGGAGGCTCACACCGGGGAGCGGTTTTTT
CASSLEAHTGERFF
>-|TRBV7-8|TRBJ2-7|many
TGTGCCAGCAGCTTCGACAGGATCGGGGACGACGAGCAGTACTTC
CASSFDRIGDDEQYF
>TRBD2|TRBV6-1|TRBJ2-3|once
TGTGCCAGCAGTGCTGTGGGGGGGGTGGGCACAGATACGCAGTATTTT
CASSAVGGVGTDTQYF
>-|TRBV12-3/TRBV12-4|TRBJ2-7|many
TGTGCCAGCAGCCGGGACGTCCTGTCCTACGAGCAGTACTTC
CASSRDVLSYEQYF
>-|TRBV9|TRBJ2-3|many
TGTGCCAGCAGCGTAGCTACGGGGACAGATACGCAGTATTTT
CASSVATGTDTQYF
>-|TRBV25-1|TRBJ1-4|many
TGTGCCAGCAGTGACGCAGGGCCCGGTCGGAGTGAAAAACTGTTTTTT
CASSDAGPGRSEKLFF
>TRBD1|TRBV5-1|TRBJ2-7|many
TGCGCCAGCAGCCTACAGGGGCAGCAGTACTTC
CASSLQGQQYF
>-|TRBV20-1|TRBJ2-7|many
TGCAGTGCTAATCCCGGGACTTTAAACTACGAGCAGTACTTC
CSANPGTLNYEQYF
>-|TRBV11-2|TRBJ1-5|many
TGTGCCAGCAGCTTAGACGCGGCTGGCATAAGGAGCAATCAGCCCCAGCATTTT
CASSLDAAGIRSNQPQHF
>TRBD2|TRBV7-2|TRBJ2-1|many
TGTGCCAGCAGCAAACTAGCGGGGGATTACAATGAGCAGTTCTTC
CASSKLAGDYNEQFF
>TRBD2|TRBV4-2|TRBJ2-1|many
TGTGCCAGCAGCCAAGCCCCCGGGACTAGCGGAAATTACAATGAGCAGTTCTTC
CASSQAPGTSGNYNEQFF
>-|TRBV6-6|TRBJ2-2|many
TGTGCCAGCAGTTATCGAAGTTCGAACACCGGGGAGCTGTTTTTT
CASSYRSSNTGELFF
>-|TRBV11-2|TRBJ2-5|many
TGTGCCAGCAGCCTCAGTGGGGCGGGGACCCAGTACTTC
CASSLSGAGTQYF
>-|TRBV10-3|TRBJ2-5|many
TGTGCCATCAGTAACAGGGGAGGAGCGGGCCAAGAGACCCAGTACTTC
CAISNRGGAGQETQYF
>-|TRBV5-1|TRBJ1-5|many
TGCGCCAGCAGCTTGGAAGGCCCGAATCAGCCCCAGCATTTT
CASSLEGPNQPQHF
>TRBD1|TRBV20-1|TRBJ1-5|many
TGCAGTGCTAGAGTAGGGGGCCAGCCCCAGCATTTT
CSARVGGQPQHF
>TRBD1|TRBV9|TRBJ1-5|-
TGTGTCAGCAGCGCAACAGGGGTAAACCAGCCCCAGCATTTT
CVSSATGVNQPQHF
>-|TRBV5-6|TRBJ2-1|-
TGTGCCAGCAGCTTGGGAGCTGGAAGGGGAAACTACAATGAGCAGTTCTTC
CASSLGAGRGNYNEQFF
>-|TRBV12-3/TRBV12-4|TRBJ2-7|many
TGTGCCAGCAGTCCTAGACTCTCCTACGAGCAGTACTTC
CASSPRLSYEQYF
>TRBD1|TRBV7-2|TRBJ1-2|many
TGTGCCAGCAGCGCAGGGGGGGAAAACTATGGCTACACCTTC
CASSAGGENYGYTF
>TRBD1|TRBV5-6|TRBJ2-4|many
TGTGCCAGCAGCTTGGACAGGGGACGAGATGGGAACATTCAGTACTTC
CASSLDRGRDGNIQYF
>TRBD2|TRBV7-2|TRBJ2-7|many
TGTGCCAGCAGCTTGACTAGCGGGAGTGGTGAGCAGTACTTC
CASSLTSGSGEQYF
>-|TRBV6-6|TRBJ2-1|many
TGTGCCAGCAGCGACACGTCGTGGTCAGGGCAGTTCTTC
CASSDTSWSGQFF
>TRBD1|TRBV28|TRBJ1-5|few
TGTGCCAGCAGTCCCCACTTTTCGACAGGGAATCAGCCCCAGCATTTT
CASSPHFSTGNQPQHF
>TRBD2|TRBV12-3/TRBV12-4|TRBJ2-2|many
TGTGCCACCAGCTTCGGGGGGGCGGCCGGGGAGCTGTTTTTT
CATSFGGAAGELFF
>-|TRBV20-1|TRBJ1-1|few
TGCAGTGCTAGAGTGTTGCCTGAAGCTTTCTTT
CSARVLPEAFF
>-|TRBV7-2|TRBJ1-5|many
TGTGCCAGCAGCTTAGGGTCAGAAAGGTGGTATAGCAATCAGCCCCAGCATTTT
CASSLGSERWYSNQPQHF
>TRBD2|TRBV6-6|TRBJ2-5|many
TGTGCCAGCGGACTAGCGGCCCAAGAGACCCAGTACTTC
CASGLAAQETQYF
>-|TRBV6-2/TRBV6-3|TRBJ1-1|-
TGTGCCAGCAGGAGGGTCTGGGTGAACACTGAAGCTTTCTTT
CASRRVWVNTEAFF
>-|TRBV10-3|TRBJ2-1|few
TGTGCCATCAGTGAGTCTAGCGAGAGCTCCTACAATGAGCAGTTCTTC
CAISESSESSYNEQFF
>-|TRBV29-1|TRBJ2-7|many
TGCAGCGTTGAACAGCTTTCGGGGTCCGAGCAGTACTTC
CSVEQLSGSEQYF
>-|TRBV21-1|TRBJ1-1|many
TGTGCCAGCAGCAAGCGGGACAGGGGTACCCCTGAATCCCCCCACACTGAAGCTTTCTTT
CASSKRDRGTPESPHTEAFF
>TRBD2|TRBV7-7|TRBJ2-1|few
TGTGCCAGCAGCTCAGGACTAGCGGGAGTTAATGAGCAGTTCTTC
CASSSGLAGVNEQFF
>TRBD1|TRBV29-1|TRBJ2-2|many
TGCAGCGCTGGGACAGGGGGCTCCGGGGAGCTGTTTTTT
CSAGTGGSGELFF
>TRBD2|TRBV24-1|TRBJ2-2|many
TGTGCCACCAGTGACAGGGGACTAGTCCCCGCCGGGGAGCTGTTTTTT
CATSDRGLVPAGELFF
>-|TRBV30|TRBJ2-1|many
TGTGCCTGGAGGGCTCCAAGGGCCAAAGGGGATGAGCAGTTCTTC
CAWRAPRAKGDEQFF
>-|TRBV6-6|TRBJ1-2|many
TGTGCCAGCAGTGCCCAGCAAACTAACTATGGCTACACCTTC
CASSAQQTNYGYTF
>-|TRBV27|TRBJ1-1|many
TGTGCCAGCAGGGAAGTTGACAGGAGGACTGAAGCTTTCTTT
CASREVDRRTEAFF
>-|TRBV10-3|TRBJ2-1|many
TGTGCCATCACCAACGGGGGAGCAGAGGGGAATGAGCAGTTCTTC
CAITNGGAEGNEQFF
>TRBD1|TRBV27|TRBJ1-1|many
TGTGCCAGCAGCCCACAGGGGATCAACACTGAAGCTTTCTTT
CASSPQGINTEAFF
>TRBD1|TRBV19|TRBJ2-1|many
TGTGCCAGTAGTGAAAGGACAGGGGACCACAATGAGCAGTTCTTC
CASSERTGDHNEQFF
>TRBD1|TRBV28|TRBJ2-6|many
TGTGCCAGCAGTTCCAGCCTCCCGGGACAGCTAAACTCTGGGGCCAACGTCCTGACTTTC
CASSSSLPGQLNSGANVLTF
>TRBD1|TRBV2|TRBJ2-5|many
TGTGCCAGCAGTGAGGGACAGAGATCGGTTGAGACCCAGTACTTC
CASSEGQRSVETQYF
>-|TRBV28|TRBJ2-5|many
TGTGCCAGCAGGGCCACAACCGTCTCCCAGTACTTC
CASRATTVSQYF